These 30 T cell receptor beta chains were sequenced from one sample in a study of cytomegalovirus exposure and HLA in healthy donors. PCR used 60 Vbeta primers and 13 Jbeta primers. TCRdb's copy holds only in-frame clones and misses some; the assay was immunoSEQ multiplex PCR. Counted here are 150,000 to 200,000 clones, around four fifths occurring once; the ten biggest clones make up 2.5% to 3.5%. Source material: PBMCs. These receptors all come from a female donor in good health and CMV-seronegative.

This clone was seen more than once but under ten times. The rearrangement joins TRBV2 to TRBJ2-2; possibly TRBD2 for D (5 bases). From germline, CDR1 is SNHLY and CDR2 FYNNEI. The CDR3 totals 14 residues. Trimming removed 2 bases at V and 5 bases at J, with 9 bases between. Here the CDR3 reads CASSERRSTGELFF. In nucleotides, the CDR3 is TGTGCCAGCAGTGAAAGGAGGTCTACCGGGGAGCTGTTTTTT.

This clone was seen a few times. The V gene is TRBV19, the J gene TRBJ1-4; 8 bases are shared with TRBD1. This CDR3 region has 14 residues. Per the germline V gene, CDR1 is LNHDA and CDR2 is SQIVND (reference sequence). V gave up 8 bases and J gave up 7 bases; unmatched junction bases: 9. The CDR3 DNA sequence: TGTGCCAGTGGGACGACAGGGGTCGGTGAAAAACTGTTTTTT. Amino acids: CASGTTGVGEKLFF.

Points on this clone: The junction departs from the called germline gene at one end, perhaps through a read error. The chain has TRBV30 and TRBJ1-4, with 11 bases lining up with TRBD1. CDR3 size: 14 residues. Germline V gives CDR1 GTSNPN, CDR2 SVGIG (reference sequence). The CDR3 region has the DNA TGTGCTTGGAACCGGGACAGGGGGGGAGAAAAACTGTTTTTT. Encoded protein: CAWNRDRGGEKLFF.

V gene TRBV27 combines with J gene TRBJ2-1, with TRBD2 identical over 8 bases. The CDR3 consists of 13 residues. In germline, CDR1 is MNHEY, CDR2 SMNVEV (reference sequence). V shed 10 bases, J shed 5 bases, and the junction held 7 bases outside the gene matches. The CDR3 DNA is TGTGCCACCGTAGCGGGGAAGGACAATGAGCAGTTCTTC. Protein sequence: CATVAGKDNEQFF.

The V gene is TRBV7-3, the J gene TRBJ1-1; 7 nucleotides match TRBD1. The CDR3 extends over 14 amino acids. J was trimmed by 1 base and V by 2 bases; bases with no gene match: 1. The germline V gene encodes CDR1 SGHTA and CDR2 FQGTGA. The DNA of the CDR3 is TGTGCCAGCAGCTTAGAGGGGGCGAACACTGAAGCTTTCTTT. It yields the protein CASSLEGANTEAFF.

The chain is built from TRBV29-1 and TRBJ2-7, with 10 bases aligning to TRBD1. The CDR3 contains 18 residues. V lost 1 base to trimming and J lost 2 bases; unmatched junction nucleotides: 14. CDR1 and CDR2 (germline): SQVTM, ANQGSEA. CDR3 DNA: TGCAGCGTTGAAGGGATAAGTATTGGACAGGGGGGGACCTACGAGCAGTACTTC. It codes for CSVEGISIGQGGTYEQYF.

The genes are TRBV7-9 and TRBJ1-1; D unresolved. Germline assignment: CDR1 SEHNR and CDR2 FQNEAQ (reference sequence). V gave up 2 bases and J gave up 5 bases, with 9 bases separating them. There are 13 residues in the CDR3. The CDR3 bases are TGTGCCAGCAGCTTACAGGATTTGACTGAAGCTTTCTTT. As protein: CASSLQDLTEAFF.

This clone was seen a handful of times. One end of the junction fails to match germline, which may point to a read error. The V call is TRBV7-7, the J call TRBJ2-3; D is possibly TRBD1 (6 bases). This CDR3 is built from 14 residues. CDR1 and CDR2 (germline): SSHAT, FNYEAQ (reference sequence). Here the CDR3 DNA reads TGTGCTAGCAGCTCAGGGGTCAGAACAGATACGCAGTATTTT. It specifies CASSSGVRTDTQYF.

The V and J genes are TRBV30 and TRBJ1-6; tentative D call: TRBD1 (5 bases). V was trimmed by 1 base and J by 0 bases, leaving 7 bases between them. The V gene's germline CDR1 is GTSNPN and CDR2 SVGIG (reference sequence). The CDR3 sequence is 15 residues long. The CDR3 here is CAWSEGHSYNSPLHF. DNA for the CDR3: TGTGCCTGGAGTGAAGGACACTCCTATAATTCACCCCTCCACTTT.

V usage is TRBV5-4 and J usage is TRBJ1-4; D uncertain. This CDR3 has 16 amino acids. Trimming shortened V by 4 bases and J by 8 bases, and 21 bases separated the two germline ends. Germline V gene lookup returns CDR1 SGHNT and CDR2 YYREEE (reference sequence). This chain's CDR3 is CASSLRQGGVEEKLFF. CDR3 bases: TGTGCCAGCAGCCTTCGTCAAGGCGGTGTGGAAGAAAAACTGTTTTTT.

The chain carries TRBV7-9 and TRBJ1-5, with 7 bases matching TRBD1. There are 14 residues in the CDR3. Germline V gene lookup returns CDR1 SEHNR and CDR2 FQNEAQ (reference sequence). The ends lost 4 bases at V and 6 bases at J; junction bases unmatched: 6. CDR3 loop: CASSSSGGGQPQHF. In nucleotides, the CDR3 is TGTGCCAGCAGCTCCTCAGGGGGAGGTCAGCCCCAGCATTTT.

V and J are TRBV7-2 and TRBJ2-3; 16 positions match TRBD2. Trimming took 5 bases from V and 6 from J; bases not matched to a gene: 14. The CDR3 runs to 19 residues. From germline, CDR1 is SGHTA and CDR2 FQGNSA. Written as DNA, the CDR3 is TGTGCCAGCAGCATGACAGGCCCGGGACTAGCGGGGGGGCCGGATACGCAGTATTTT. Translating gives CASSMTGPGLAGGPDTQYF.

CDR3 sequence (DNA): TGCGCCAGCAGTAAGACAGGGGGCGACACCGGGGAGCTGTTTTTT. Translation gives CASSKTGGDTGELFF. The chain combines TRBV5-1 with TRBJ2-2; 10 bases are shared with TRBD1. Per the germline V gene, CDR1 is SGHRS and CDR2 is YFSETQ. V shed 5 bases, J shed 3 bases, and the junction held 4 bases outside the gene matches. This CDR3 is built from 15 residues. The full variable domain, in which reference TRBV5-1 and TRBJ2-2 provide the parts outside the CDR3, is KAGVTQTPRYLIKTRGQQVTLSCSPISGHRSVSWYQQTPGQGLQFLFEYFSETQRNKGNFPGRFSGRQFSNSRSEMNVSTLELGDSALYLCASSKTGGDTGELFFGEGSRLTVL.

The gene calls are TRBV7-8 and TRBJ1-5, with 8 bases aligning to TRBD1. CDR1 is SGHVS, CDR2 FQNEAQ, per germline. This CDR3 has 18 residues. V lost 3 bases, J lost 0 bases, and 10 bases stayed unmatched. The CDR3 here is CASSFPDREGDSNQPQHF. The CDR3 DNA is TGTGCCAGCAGCTTTCCGGACAGGGAGGGGGATAGCAATCAGCCCCAGCATTTT.

The chain uses TRBV29-1 and TRBJ2-3, with D possibly being TRBD1 (6 bases). The V end lost 1 base, the J end lost 5 bases, and 13 bases lay between the germline ends. CDR3 length: 14 residues. Germline lookup yields CDR1 SQVTM and CDR2 ANQGSEA. The CDR3 here is CSVEGRGGIDTQYF. For the CDR3, the DNA is TGCAGCGTTGAAGGCAGGGGCGGAATAGATACGCAGTATTTT.

The chain couples TRBV29-1 to TRBJ2-5; 11 bases map to TRBD2. This CDR3 is 15 amino acids long. Germline loops: CDR1 SQVTM, CDR2 ANQGSEA. The trim removed 6 bases at V and 2 bases at J, leaving 8 bases unmatched. This CDR3 is CSVSIAGGQQETQYF. For the CDR3, the DNA is TGCAGCGTGTCCATAGCGGGAGGGCAACAAGAGACCCAGTACTTC.

The rearrangement links TRBV19 to TRBJ1-6; no clear D gene. The germline V gene encodes CDR1 LNHDA and CDR2 SQIVND (reference sequence). Trimming pared 1 base from V and 3 bases from J, leaving 10 bases between. The CDR3 is made up of 16 amino acids. For the CDR3, the DNA is TGTGCCAGTAGTATAGCTCCCGGGAGCTATAATTCACCCCTCCACTTT. This sequence encodes CASSIAPGSYNSPLHF.

This chain links TRBV6-1 with TRBJ2-7; D is perhaps TRBD1 (5 bases). The V end lost 2 bases, the J end lost 3 bases, and 11 bases lay between the germline ends. The CDR3 is 14 amino acids. CDR1 and CDR2 from the germline V gene are MNHNS and SASEGT. This CDR3 is CASSEQGVFYEQYF. The CDR3 DNA reads TGTGCCAGCAGTGAACAGGGCGTTTTCTACGAGCAGTACTTC.

V usage is TRBV5-4 and J usage is TRBJ2-7; TRBD1 might be the D (5 bases). Germline values: CDR1 SGHNT, CDR2 YYREEE (reference sequence). The CDR3 loop spans 14 amino acids. V lost 3 bases and J 3 bases, leaving 13 bases between the germline ends. CDR3: CASSSPKDSYEQYF. The CDR3, as DNA: TGTGCCAGCAGCTCCCCAAAAGACAGCTACGAGCAGTACTTC. The entire variable domain, with the rest obtained from reference TRBV5-4 and TRBJ2-7, is as follows: ETGVTQSPTHLIKTRGQQVTLRCSSQSGHNTVSWYQQALGQGPQFIFQYYREEENGRGNFPPRFSGLQFPNYSSELNVNALELDDSALYLCASSSPKDSYEQYFGPGTRLTVT.

The sample holds one count of this clone. The J gene is TRBJ1-6, the V gene TRBV5-5; 8 bases match TRBD1. The CDR3 contains 13 residues. Germline V gene lookup returns CDR1 SGHKS and CDR2 YYEKEE (reference sequence). V trimming: 4 bases; J trimming: 14 bases; junction bases outside the gene matches: 8. CDR3 in amino acids: CASSDITTGALHF. The CDR3 DNA sequence: TGTGCCAGCAGCGATATAACGACAGGGGCCCTCCACTTT. The complete variable domain, with remaining parts taken from reference TRBV5-5 and TRBJ1-6, reads DAGVTQSPTHLIKTRGQQVTLRCSPISGHKSVSWYQQVLGQGPQFIFQYYEKEERGRGNFPDRFSARQFPNYSSELNVNALLLGDSALYLCASSDITTGALHFGNGTRLTVT.

This clone was recorded a few times. This sequence joins TRBV9 and TRBJ1-4; 7 bases map to TRBD1. This CDR3 is built from 16 residues. Germline CDR1 reads SGDLS; CDR2 reads YYNGEE. The trim removed 4 bases at V and 8 bases at J, leaving 14 bases unmatched. CDR3 bases: TGTGCCAGCAGCCCACGAACAGGGGCAGTTGCGGAAAAACTGTTTTTT. Translation: CASSPRTGAVAEKLFF.

The CDR3 nucleotides are TGTGCCAGCAGCTTGGGCAGGGCAGGCGGCTACACCTTC. Encoded protein: CASSLGRAGGYTF. The chain links TRBV11-2 to TRBJ1-2, with a weak D call TRBD1 (5 bases). CDR3 length: 13 residues. CDR1 is SGHAT and CDR2 is FQNNGV in the germline V gene. With 3 bases removed from V and 8 bases from J, the gap between germline ends came to 13 bases.

V is TRBV6-1 and J is TRBJ2-1, with D possibly being TRBD1 (5 bases). The germline V gene has CDR1 MNHNS and CDR2 SASEGT. Trimming removed 6 bases from V and 4 bases from J, with 7 bases in between. CDR3 length: 12 residues. The CDR3 loop is CASRGRYNEQFF. Here the CDR3 DNA reads TGTGCCAGCAGGGGGCGATACAATGAGCAGTTCTTC.

This clone has a handful of counts. The rearrangement joins TRBV6-6 to TRBJ1-2; D may be TRBD1 (5 bases). CDR1 is MNHNY, CDR2 SVGAGI, per germline (reference sequence). V was shortened by 7 bases and J by 0 bases, with 12 bases between the two germline ends. The CDR3 spans 14 residues. The CDR3 here is CASIADRANYGYTF. The CDR3, as DNA: TGTGCCAGCATAGCAGACAGAGCTAACTATGGCTACACCTTC.

V gene TRBV4-2 combines with J gene TRBJ2-4, with 8 bases fitting TRBD1. Germline V gene data show CDR1 as LGHNA and CDR2 as YNFKEQ. With 0 bases clipped from V and 4 bases from J, the junction kept 8 bases outside the gene matches. This CDR3 has 17 amino acids. DNA for the CDR3: TGTGCCAGCAGCCAAGATCTGTTTGGACAGGGAAAAAACATTCAGTACTTC. Amino acid sequence: CASSQDLFGQGKNIQYF.

V and J are TRBV28 and TRBJ1-5; TRBD1 might be the D (6 bases). CDR1 is MDHEN, CDR2 SYDVKM, per germline. The V end was cut by 10 bases, the J end by 3 bases, with 19 bases between. The CDR3 is 15 amino acids. The CDR3 loop is CATSGSGGNNQPQHF. As DNA, the CDR3 is TGTGCCACAAGCGGGTCGGGGGGCAACAATCAGCCCCAGCATTTT.

The rearrangement links TRBV29-1 to TRBJ2-1; 7 nucleotides line up with TRBD2. CDR1 and CDR2 (germline): SQVTM, ANQGSEA. Trimming took 5 bases from V and 5 from J; bases not matched to a gene: 15. The CDR3 runs to 16 residues. The CDR3 coding sequence is TGCAGCGTTAATGGGCTAGCGGCCATAGGTAACAATGAGCAGTTCTTC. Its translation is CSVNGLAAIGNNEQFF.

The chain is built from TRBV27 and TRBJ1-1; 8 positions match TRBD1. Germline V CDR1 and CDR2: MNHEY, SMNVEV (reference sequence). The J segment lost 7 bases and the V segment lost 1 base, leaving 2 bases of the junction unmatched. The CDR3 has 13 amino acids. This CDR3 reads CASSLYRGSEAFF. In DNA form, the CDR3 reads TGTGCCAGCAGTTTATACAGGGGGAGTGAAGCTTTCTTT.

The chain is built from TRBV30 and TRBJ2-7; tentatively, D is TRBD2 (5 bases). From germline, CDR1 is GTSNPN and CDR2 SVGIG (reference sequence). Trimming left V 0 bases short and J 4 bases short, with 10 bases between. The CDR3 consists of 13 residues. The CDR3 loop is CAWSVISEYEQYF. The CDR3 bases are TGTGCCTGGAGTGTAATTAGCGAATACGAGCAGTACTTC.

Note on this clone: Sequence at one end of the junction differs from germline and may be a read error. The rearrangement links TRBV5-1 to TRBJ2-6, with 7 bases fitting TRBD1. The CDR3 is 19 residues long. Germline V gives CDR1 SGHRS, CDR2 YFSETQ. The DNA for the CDR3 is TGCGCCAGCAGCGGGGGACAGCTTAGTTTACTCTCTGGGGCCAACGTCCTGGCTTTC. It encodes CASSGGQLSLLSGANVLAF. Together with reference TRBV5-1 and TRBJ2-6, the CDR3 gives the full variable domain: KAGVTQTPRYLIKTRGQQVTLSCSPISGHRSVSWYQQTPGQGLQFLFEYFSETQRNKGNFPGRFSGRQFSNSRSEMNVSTLELGDSALYLCASSGGQLSLLSGANVLAFGAGSRLTVL.